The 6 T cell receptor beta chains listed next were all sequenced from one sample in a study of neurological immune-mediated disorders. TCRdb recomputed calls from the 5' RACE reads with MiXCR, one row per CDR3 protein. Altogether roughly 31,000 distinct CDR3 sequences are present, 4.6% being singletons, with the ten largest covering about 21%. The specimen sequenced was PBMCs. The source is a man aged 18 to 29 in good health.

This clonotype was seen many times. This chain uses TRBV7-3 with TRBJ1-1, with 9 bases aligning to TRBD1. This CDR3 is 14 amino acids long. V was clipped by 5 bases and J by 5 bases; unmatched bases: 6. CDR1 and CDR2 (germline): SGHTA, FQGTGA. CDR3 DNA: TGTGCCAGCAGCCCGGGGGACAGGGATACTGAAGCTTTCTTT. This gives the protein CASSPGDRDTEAFF. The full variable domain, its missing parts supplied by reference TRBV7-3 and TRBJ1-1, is GAGVSQTPSNKVTEKGKYVELRCDPISGHTALYWYRQSLGQGPEFLIYFQGTGAADDSGLPNDRFFAVRPEGSVSTLKIQRTERGDSAVYLCASSPGDRDTEAFFGQGTRLTVV.

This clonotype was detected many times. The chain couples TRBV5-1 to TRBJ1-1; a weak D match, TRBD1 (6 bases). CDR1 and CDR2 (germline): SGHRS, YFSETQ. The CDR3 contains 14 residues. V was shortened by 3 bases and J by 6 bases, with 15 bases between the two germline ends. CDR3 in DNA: TGCGCCAGCAGCTCGGACAGTCAGATTCCTGAAGCTTTCTTT. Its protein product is CASSSDSQIPEAFF.

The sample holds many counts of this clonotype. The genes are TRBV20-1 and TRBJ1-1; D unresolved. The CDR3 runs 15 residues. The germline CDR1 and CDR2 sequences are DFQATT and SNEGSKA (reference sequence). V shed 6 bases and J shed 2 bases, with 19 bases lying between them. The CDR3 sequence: CSAPPAGLINTEAFF. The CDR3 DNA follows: TGCAGTGCCCCTCCAGCGGGATTAATAAACACTGAAGCTTTCTTT.

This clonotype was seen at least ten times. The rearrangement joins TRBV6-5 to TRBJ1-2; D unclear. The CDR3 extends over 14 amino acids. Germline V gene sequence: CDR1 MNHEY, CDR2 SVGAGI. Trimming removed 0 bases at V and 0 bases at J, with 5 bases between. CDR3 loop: CASSYSGTNYGYTF. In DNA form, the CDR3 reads TGTGCCAGCAGTTACTCGGGGACTAACTATGGCTACACCTTC.

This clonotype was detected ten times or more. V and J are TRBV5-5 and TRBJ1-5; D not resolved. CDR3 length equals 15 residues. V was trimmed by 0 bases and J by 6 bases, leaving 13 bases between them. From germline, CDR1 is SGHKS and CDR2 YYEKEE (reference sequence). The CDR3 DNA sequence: TGTGCCAGCAGCTTGGACAGACTAGCAACTCAGCCCCAGCATTTT. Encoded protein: CASSLDRLATQPQHF.

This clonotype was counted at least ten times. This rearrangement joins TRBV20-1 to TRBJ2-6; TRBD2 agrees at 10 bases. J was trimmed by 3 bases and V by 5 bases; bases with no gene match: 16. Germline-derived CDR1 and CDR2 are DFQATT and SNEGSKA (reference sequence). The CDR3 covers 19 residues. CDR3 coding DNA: TGCAGTGCTCACCCAGGTAGCGGGGGGCACTTTGTTGGGGCCAACGTCCTGACTTTC. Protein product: CSAHPGSGGHFVGANVLTF.